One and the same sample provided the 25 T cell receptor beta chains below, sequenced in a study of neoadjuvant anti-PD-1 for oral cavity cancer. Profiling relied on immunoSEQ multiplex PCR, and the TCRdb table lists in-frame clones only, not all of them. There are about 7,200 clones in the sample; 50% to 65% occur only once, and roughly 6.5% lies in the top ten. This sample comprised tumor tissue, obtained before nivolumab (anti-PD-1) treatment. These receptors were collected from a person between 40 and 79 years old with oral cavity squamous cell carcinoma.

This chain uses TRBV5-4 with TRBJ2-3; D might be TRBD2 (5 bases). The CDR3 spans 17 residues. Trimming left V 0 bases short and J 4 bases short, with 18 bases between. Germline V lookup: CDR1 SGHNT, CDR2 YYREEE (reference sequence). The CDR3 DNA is TGTGCCAGCAGCTTGGAGGCGGGCTCGAGGGCCGCAGATACGCAGTATTTT. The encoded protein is CASSLEAGSRAADTQYF.

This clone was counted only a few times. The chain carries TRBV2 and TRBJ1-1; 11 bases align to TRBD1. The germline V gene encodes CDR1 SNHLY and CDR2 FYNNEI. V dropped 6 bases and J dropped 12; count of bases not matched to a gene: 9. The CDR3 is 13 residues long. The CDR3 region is CASRDPGQGESFF. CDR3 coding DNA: TGTGCCAGCAGAGACCCGGGACAGGGGGAATCTTTCTTT.

CDR3: CASRTTGTAFF. CDR3 nucleotides: TGTGCCAGCAGAACGACAGGAACAGCTTTCTTT. The V call is TRBV27, the J call TRBJ1-1; D perhaps matches TRBD1 (6 bases). The germline V and J ends were trimmed by 6 bases and 10 bases, with 12 bases remaining between them. The germline V gene encodes CDR1 MNHEY and CDR2 SMNVEV (reference sequence). CDR3 length: 11 amino acids.

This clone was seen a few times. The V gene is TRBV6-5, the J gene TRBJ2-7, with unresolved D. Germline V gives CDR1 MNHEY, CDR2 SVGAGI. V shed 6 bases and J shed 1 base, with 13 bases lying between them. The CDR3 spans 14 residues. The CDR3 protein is CASRPFPSSYEQYF. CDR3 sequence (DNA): TGTGCCAGCAGACCCTTTCCCAGTTCCTACGAGCAGTACTTC.

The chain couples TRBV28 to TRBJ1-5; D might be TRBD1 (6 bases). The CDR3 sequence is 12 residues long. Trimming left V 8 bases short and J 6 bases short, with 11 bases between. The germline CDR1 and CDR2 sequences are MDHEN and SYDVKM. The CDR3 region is CASLTGIQPQHF. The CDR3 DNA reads TGTGCCAGCCTTACAGGGATTCAGCCCCAGCATTTT. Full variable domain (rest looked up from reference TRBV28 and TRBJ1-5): DVKVTQSSRYLVKRTGEKVFLECVQDMDHENMFWYRQDPGLGLRLIYFSYDVKMKEKGDIPEGYSVSREKKERFSLILESASTNQTSMYLCASLTGIQPQHFGDGTRLSIL.

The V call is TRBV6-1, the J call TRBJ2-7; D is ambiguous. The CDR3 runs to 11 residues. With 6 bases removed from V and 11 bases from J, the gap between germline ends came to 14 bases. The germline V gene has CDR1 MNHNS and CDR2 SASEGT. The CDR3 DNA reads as TGTGCCAGCAGCGCAAACGCTGGGAAGTACTTC. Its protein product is CASSANAGKYF.

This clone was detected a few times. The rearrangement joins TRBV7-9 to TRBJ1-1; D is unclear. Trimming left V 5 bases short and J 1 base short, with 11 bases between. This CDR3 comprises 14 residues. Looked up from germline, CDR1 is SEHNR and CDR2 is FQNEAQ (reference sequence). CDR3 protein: CASSLDMWNTEAFF. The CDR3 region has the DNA TGTGCCAGCAGCCTTGACATGTGGAACACTGAAGCTTTCTTT.

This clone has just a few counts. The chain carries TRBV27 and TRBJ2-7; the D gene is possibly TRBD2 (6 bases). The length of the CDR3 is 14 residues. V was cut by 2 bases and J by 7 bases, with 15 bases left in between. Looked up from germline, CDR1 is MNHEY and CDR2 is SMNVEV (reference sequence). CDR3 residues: CASSLLGSSGEQYF. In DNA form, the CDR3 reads TGTGCCAGCAGTTTACTCGGGAGCAGTGGAGAGCAGTACTTC.

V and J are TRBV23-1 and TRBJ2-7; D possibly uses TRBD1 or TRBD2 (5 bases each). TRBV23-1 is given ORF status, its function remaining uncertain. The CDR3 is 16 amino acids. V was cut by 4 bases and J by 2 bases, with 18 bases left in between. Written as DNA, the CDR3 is TGCGCCAGCAGTCGATCGCCGGTTAGGGACCCCTACGAGCAGTACTTC. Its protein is CASSRSPVRDPYEQYF.

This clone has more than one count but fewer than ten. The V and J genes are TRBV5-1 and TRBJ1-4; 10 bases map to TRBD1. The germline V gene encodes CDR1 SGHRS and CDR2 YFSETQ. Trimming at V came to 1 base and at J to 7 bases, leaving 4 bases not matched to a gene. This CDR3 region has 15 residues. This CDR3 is CASSLRGQGSEKLFF. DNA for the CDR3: TGCGCCAGCAGCTTGAGGGGACAGGGGAGTGAAAAACTGTTTTTT.

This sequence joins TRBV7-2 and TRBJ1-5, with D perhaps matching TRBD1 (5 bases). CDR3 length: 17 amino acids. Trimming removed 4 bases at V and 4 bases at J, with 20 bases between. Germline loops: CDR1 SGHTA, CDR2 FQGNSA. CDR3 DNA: TGTGCCAGCAGCTCGGGGGTCGGGGGAGGATTTAATCAGCCCCAGCATTTT. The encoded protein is CASSSGVGGGFNQPQHF.

The CDR3 DNA reads TGCGCCAGCAGCGTTGGGACAGGAGGCAATCAGCCCCAGCATTTT. As protein: CASSVGTGGNQPQHF. The chain uses TRBV5-1 and TRBJ1-5; 8 bases fit TRBD1. This CDR3 is 15 amino acids long. Germline CDR1 reads SGHRS; CDR2 reads YFSETQ. The J segment lost 2 bases and the V segment lost 4 bases, leaving 5 bases of the junction unmatched.

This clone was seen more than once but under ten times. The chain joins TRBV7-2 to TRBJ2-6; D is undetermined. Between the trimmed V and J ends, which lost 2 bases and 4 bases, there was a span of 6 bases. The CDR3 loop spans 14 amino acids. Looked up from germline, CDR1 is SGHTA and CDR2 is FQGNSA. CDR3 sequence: CASSLPRGANVLTF. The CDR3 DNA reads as TGTGCCAGCAGCTTACCTCGGGGGGCCAACGTCCTGACTTTC.

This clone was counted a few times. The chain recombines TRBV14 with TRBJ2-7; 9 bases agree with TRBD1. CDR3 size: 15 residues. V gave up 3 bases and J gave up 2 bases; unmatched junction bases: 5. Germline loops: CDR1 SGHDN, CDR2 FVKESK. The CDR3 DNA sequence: TGTGCCAGCAGCCAGACGGGACAGGGACCCTACGAGCAGTACTTC. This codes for CASSQTGQGPYEQYF.

The CDR3 spells CATGTGLAQYF. The DNA of the CDR3 is TGTGCCACGGGGACAGGGTTAGCCCAGTACTTC. This chain uses TRBV6-6 with TRBJ2-5, with 9 bases aligning to TRBD1. V gave up 10 bases and J gave up 9 bases; unmatched junction bases: 6. The CDR3 spans 11 residues. Germline CDR1 reads MNHNY; CDR2 reads SVGAGI (reference sequence).

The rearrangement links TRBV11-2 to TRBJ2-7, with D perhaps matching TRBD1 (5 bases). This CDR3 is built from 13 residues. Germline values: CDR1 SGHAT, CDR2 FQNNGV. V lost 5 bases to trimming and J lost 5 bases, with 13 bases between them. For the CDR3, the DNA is TGTGCCAGCAGCATAAGGGGCTTCGACGAGCAGTACTTC. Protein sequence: CASSIRGFDEQYF.

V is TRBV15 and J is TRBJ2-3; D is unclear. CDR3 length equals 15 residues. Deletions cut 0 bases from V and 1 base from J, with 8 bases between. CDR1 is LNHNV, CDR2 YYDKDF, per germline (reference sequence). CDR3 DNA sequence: TGTGCCACCAGCAGAGATAACGGGCGCACAGATACGCAGTATTTT. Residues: CATSRDNGRTDTQYF.

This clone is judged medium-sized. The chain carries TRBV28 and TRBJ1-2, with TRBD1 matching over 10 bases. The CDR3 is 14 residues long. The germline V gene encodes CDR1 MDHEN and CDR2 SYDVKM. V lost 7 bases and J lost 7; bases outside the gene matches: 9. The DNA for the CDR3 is TGTGCCAGCACCATGGGACAGGGGAGAAGTGGCTACACCTTC. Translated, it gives CASTMGQGRSGYTF.

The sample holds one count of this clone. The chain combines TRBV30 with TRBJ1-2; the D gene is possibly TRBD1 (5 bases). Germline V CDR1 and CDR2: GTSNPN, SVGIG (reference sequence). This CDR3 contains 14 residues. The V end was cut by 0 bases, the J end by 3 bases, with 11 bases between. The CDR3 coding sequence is TGTGCCTGGAGTGTTGCGATGGGGCACTATGGCTACACCTTC. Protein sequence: CAWSVAMGHYGYTF.

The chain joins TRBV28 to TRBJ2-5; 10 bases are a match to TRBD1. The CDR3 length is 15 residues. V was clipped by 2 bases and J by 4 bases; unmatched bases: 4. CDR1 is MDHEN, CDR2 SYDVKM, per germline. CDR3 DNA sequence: TGTGCCAGCAGTTTAAACGACAGGGGGCGAGAGACCCAGTACTTC. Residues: CASSLNDRGRETQYF.

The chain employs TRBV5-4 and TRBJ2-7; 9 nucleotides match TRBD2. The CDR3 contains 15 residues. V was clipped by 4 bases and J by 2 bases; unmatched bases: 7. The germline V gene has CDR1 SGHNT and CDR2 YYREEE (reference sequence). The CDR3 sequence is CASSGLTSGAYEQYF. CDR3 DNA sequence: TGTGCCAGCAGCGGACTGACTAGCGGAGCCTACGAGCAGTACTTC.

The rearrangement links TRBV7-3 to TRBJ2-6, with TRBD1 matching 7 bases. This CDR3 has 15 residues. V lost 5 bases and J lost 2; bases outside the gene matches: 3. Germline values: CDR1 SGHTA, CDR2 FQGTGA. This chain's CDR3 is CASSPDRAGANVLTF. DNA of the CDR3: TGTGCCAGCAGCCCCGACAGGGCTGGGGCCAACGTCCTGACTTTC.

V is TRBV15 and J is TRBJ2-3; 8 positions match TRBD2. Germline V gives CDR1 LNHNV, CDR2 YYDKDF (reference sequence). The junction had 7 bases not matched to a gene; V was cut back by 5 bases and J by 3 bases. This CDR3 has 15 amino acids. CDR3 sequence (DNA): TGTGCCACCAGCCTCGGGGGGGCGGGGACAGATACGCAGTATTTT. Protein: CATSLGGAGTDTQYF. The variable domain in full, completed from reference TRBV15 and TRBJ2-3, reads DAMVIQNPRYQVTQFGKPVTLSCSQTLNHNVMYWYQQKSSQAPKLLFHYYDKDFNNEADTPDNFQSRRPNTSFCFLDIRSPGLGDTAMYLCATSLGGAGTDTQYFGPGTRLTVL.

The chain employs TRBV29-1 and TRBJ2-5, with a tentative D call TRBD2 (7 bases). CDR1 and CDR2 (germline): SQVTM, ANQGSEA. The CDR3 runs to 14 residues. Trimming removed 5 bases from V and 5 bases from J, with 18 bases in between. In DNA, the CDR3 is TGCAGCGTTACCGCACGGGGGGCCGGGGAGACCCAGTACTTC. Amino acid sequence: CSVTARGAGETQYF. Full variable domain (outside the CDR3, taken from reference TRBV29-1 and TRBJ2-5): SAVISQKPSRDICQRGTSLTIQCQVDSQVTMMFWYRQQPGQSLTLIATANQGSEATYESGFVIDKFPISRPNLTFSTLTVSNMSPEDSSIYLCSVTARGAGETQYFGPGTRLLVL.

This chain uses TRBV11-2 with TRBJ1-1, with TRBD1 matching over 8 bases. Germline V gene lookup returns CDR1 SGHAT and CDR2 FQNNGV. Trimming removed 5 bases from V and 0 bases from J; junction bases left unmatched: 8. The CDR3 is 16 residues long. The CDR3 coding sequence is TGTGCCAGCAGCCAAAGGACAGGGCCCATGAACACTGAAGCTTTCTTT. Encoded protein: CASSQRTGPMNTEAFF.